This TCR beta chain originates from a study of CD8 T cells in ankylosing spondylitis. The sample holds many counts of this clonotype. MiXCR, applied by TCRdb to the 5' RACE reads, yields one record per CDR3 protein. The profile shows around 32,000 distinct CDR3 sequences, 7.2% of them singletons. The CDR3 is 14 amino acids. With 6 bases clipped from V and 4 bases from J, the junction kept 5 bases outside the gene matches. Germline-derived CDR1 and CDR2 are SGHVS and FNYEAQ. V is TRBV7-6 and J is TRBJ2-7, with 11 bases identical to TRBD1. The sample comprised blood, either unsorted or a sorted T cell fraction (not recorded which). This TCR came from a male donor with ankylosing spondylitis or in good health (not recorded which). The CDR3 loop reads CASSSDRGPYEQYF. As DNA, the CDR3 is TGTGCCAGCAGTTCGGACAGGGGGCCTTACGAGCAGTACTTC.